This T cell receptor beta chain originates from a study of blood T cell repertoires in COVID-19. Study in general: There were acute and convalescent COVID-19 samples, and they came from the United States, Italy and Spain. PBMCs, B-cell-depleted T cells, or T cells provided the cDNA or gDNA that made up the material.

As processed by the authors: Quantification of nucleated cells was approximated via reference gene primer amplification. Libraries were prepared by immunoSEQ multiplex PCR; TCRdb keeps only in-frame clonotypes and omits some of them. The V and J calls and clone size were taken over from that table, and D and trimming were inferred from the DNA. The sample shows 100,000 to 150,000 clones, around 63% of them seen only once. Germline values: CDR1 SGHAT, CDR2 FQNNGV. The CDR3 contains 12 residues. V lost 5 bases and J 3 bases, leaving 6 bases between the germline ends. The chain uses TRBV11-2 and TRBJ2-3; D is undetermined. Sequenced material: peripheral blood. This TCR derives from a woman in her seventies with acute or convalescent COVID-19. CDR3 nucleotides: TGTGCCAGCAGCGAGGTGACAGATACGCAGTATTTT. Protein sequence: CASSEVTDTQYF.